This T cell receptor (beta chain) was found in a study of control samples from healthy donors and cancer patients. Germline V gives CDR1 MDHEN, CDR2 SYDVKM. The CDR3 is made up of 14 amino acids. The V and J ends lost 2 bases and 4 bases respectively, with 12 bases between them. Libraries were prepared by immunoSEQ multiplex PCR; TCRdb keeps only in-frame clonotypes and omits some of them. The sample yields some 17,000 clones, around 90% seen once. The origin of this receptor is a man aged 60 to 69 with head and neck cancer. Sequenced: PBMCs. The chain is built from TRBV28 and TRBJ2-7; unclear D gene. The CDR3 loop is CASSLGGPPYEQYF. CDR3 nucleotides: TGTGCCAGCAGTTTAGGCGGTCCCCCATACGAGCAGTACTTC.